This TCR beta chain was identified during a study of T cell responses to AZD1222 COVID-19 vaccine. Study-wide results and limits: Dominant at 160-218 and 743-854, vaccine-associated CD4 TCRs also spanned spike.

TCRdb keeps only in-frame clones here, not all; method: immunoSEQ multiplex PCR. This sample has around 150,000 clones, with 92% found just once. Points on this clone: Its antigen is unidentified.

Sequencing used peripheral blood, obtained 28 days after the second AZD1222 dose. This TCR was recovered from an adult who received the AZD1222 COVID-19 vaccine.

CDR3: CASSEGRRVSMNTEAFF. CDR3 sequence (DNA): TGCGCCAGCAGTGAAGGAAGGAGGGTCTCCATGAACACTGAAGCTTTCTTT. The V gene is TRBV10-1, the J gene TRBJ1-1; no clear D gene. This CDR3 has 17 amino acids. Looked up from germline, CDR1 is WNHNN and CDR2 is SYGVQD (reference sequence). Trimming removed 3 bases from V and 0 bases from J, with 17 bases in between.